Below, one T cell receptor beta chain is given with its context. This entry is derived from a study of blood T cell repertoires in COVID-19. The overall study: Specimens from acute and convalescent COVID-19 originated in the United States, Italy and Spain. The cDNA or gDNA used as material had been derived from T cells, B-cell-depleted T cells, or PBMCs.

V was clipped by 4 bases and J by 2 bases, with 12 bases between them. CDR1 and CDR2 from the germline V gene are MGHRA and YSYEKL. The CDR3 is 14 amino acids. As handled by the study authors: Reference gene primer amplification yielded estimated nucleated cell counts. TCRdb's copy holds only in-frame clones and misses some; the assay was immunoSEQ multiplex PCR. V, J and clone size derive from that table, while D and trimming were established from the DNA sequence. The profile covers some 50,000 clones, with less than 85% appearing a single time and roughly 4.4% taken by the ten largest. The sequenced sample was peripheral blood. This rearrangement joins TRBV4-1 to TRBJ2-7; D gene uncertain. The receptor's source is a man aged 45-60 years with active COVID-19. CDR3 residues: CASSLSERTYEQYF. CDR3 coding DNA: TGCGCCAGCAGCCTATCGGAGCGTACCTACGAGCAGTACTTC.